These T cell receptor beta chains were read from a single sample in a study of T cell repertoires in cytomegalovirus infection. TCRdb re-analysed the reads in MiXCR, keeping a single row per CDR3 protein. The sample consists of about 250,000 distinct CDR3 sequences, 12% of them appearing once. The sample was PBMCs. Source of these receptors: a human donor in good health (CMV status not recorded). Some clones in this sample may be carry-over from other donors' samples. Each CDR3 is given with its conserved first and last residue. D genes are given only for firm matches. Not all rows give a size; the values are once, few, many and, for expanded clones, a class.

J gene | V gene | CDR3 length | D gene | clone size | CDR3 DNA | CDR3 protein
TRBJ2-7 | TRBV7-3 | 13 | NA | many | TGTGCCAGCAGCTTAACGGTGCAGGGCGAGCAGTACTTC | CASSLTVQGEQYF
TRBJ2-1 | TRBV6-1 | 17 | TRBD2 | NA | TGTGCCAGCAGTGAAGCACCTTTGGCGGGAGTGAACAATGAGCAGTTCTTC | CASSEAPLAGVNNEQFF
TRBJ2-1 | TRBV7-2 | 16 | TRBD2 | many | TGTGCCAGCAGCTTAGTAGGGAGCGGGAGCTACAATGAGCAGTTCTTC | CASSLVGSGSYNEQFF
TRBJ2-7 | TRBV6-2/TRBV6-3 | 14 | NA | NA | TGTGCCAGCAACAGGGACGGGATGATCTACGAGCAGTACTTC | CASNRDGMIYEQYF
TRBJ2-1 | TRBV20-1 | 15 | NA | few | TGCAGTGCTAGAAACCCTTCGTCAGGGATGAATGAGCAGTTCTTC | CSARNPSSGMNEQFF
TRBJ1-3 | TRBV3-1 | 16 | NA | NA | TGTGCCAGCAGCCCCCAGGGGACGAGCTCTGGAAACACCATATATTTT | CASSPQGTSSGNTIYF
TRBJ1-1 | TRBV6-2/TRBV6-3 | 15 | TRBD1 | once | TGTGCCAGCACGGTCCGTGACAGGGGGAACACTGAAGCTTTCTTT | CASTVRDRGNTEAFF
TRBJ1-3 | TRBV7-8 | 16 | TRBD1 | many | TGTGCCAGCAGCTTATCCGGGACAGGGGCTGGAAACACCATATATTTT | CASSLSGTGAGNTIYF
TRBJ1-1 | TRBV7-2 | 14 | NA | many | TGTGCCAGCAGCTCGCAACTTAAACACGGTGAAGCTTTCTTT | CASSSQLKHGEAFF
TRBJ1-2 | TRBV12-3/TRBV12-4 | 14 | NA | NA | TGTGCCAGCAGTTACGACAGGTGGAGGAATGGCTACACCTTC | CASSYDRWRNGYTF
TRBJ2-3 | TRBV7-2 | 16 | TRBD2 | many | TGTGCCAGCAGCGGAACAGCGGGAGCGGCGGCAGATACGCAGTATTTT | CASSGTAGAAADTQYF
TRBJ1-2 | TRBV28 | 19 | NA | many | TGTGCCAGCACCATCCCTGGGGCAGGGGACCCCGAGTCTAACTATGGCTACACCTTC | CASTIPGAGDPESNYGYTF
TRBJ1-2 | TRBV5-6 | 13 | NA | few | TGTGCCAGCAGCCACACTTCACCCTATGGCTACACCTTC | CASSHTSPYGYTF
TRBJ2-7 | TRBV6-6 | 15 | NA | NA | TGTGCCAGCAGTTACGGGCAGGGAGTAGTCTACGAGCAGTACTTC | CASSYGQGVVYEQYF
TRBJ2-5 | TRBV7-2 | 16 | TRBD2 | many | TGTGCCAGCAGCTTGGGACTAGCGGGGATAGGGGAGACCCAGTACTTC | CASSLGLAGIGETQYF
TRBJ2-1 | TRBV20-1 | 14 | TRBD2 | NA | TGCAGTGCTAGAGATTTTTTGAGCGGGGGGAATGAGTTCTTC | CSARDFLSGGNEFF
TRBJ1-1 | TRBV9 | 13 | NA | few | TGTGCCAGCAGCGTAGCTATGGGCAGAGAAGCTTTCTTT | CASSVAMGREAFF
TRBJ2-2 | TRBV7-2 | 18 | TRBD2 | many | TGTGCCAGCAGCTTAAGTCTGGGGCTAGCGGGGCGCACCGGGGAGCTGTTTTTT | CASSLSLGLAGRTGELFF
TRBJ2-3 | TRBV4-2 | 16 | TRBD2 | many | TGTGCCAGCAGCCATCCCATAACGGGGGGGGCGGATACGCAGTATTTT | CASSHPITGGADTQYF
TRBJ1-3 | TRBV12-3/TRBV12-4 | 20 | NA | few | TGTGCCAGCAGTTTAGCGCGCGGACGGATTAGGGGTCACTCTGGAAACACCATATATTTT | CASSLARGRIRGHSGNTIYF
TRBJ2-1 | TRBV28 | 15 | TRBD2 | many | TGTGCCAGCAGTCCTAGCGGGAGGGCCTACAATGAGCAGTTCTTC | CASSPSGRAYNEQFF
TRBJ2-2 | TRBV19 | 14 | TRBD2 | many | TGTGCCAGTCAGACTAGCTTGGGATCCGGGGAGCTGTTTTTT | CASQTSLGSGELFF